Listed here are 26 T cell receptor beta chains from one sample, sequenced in a study of T cell responses to AZD1222 COVID-19 vaccine. Repertoires were generated with immunoSEQ multiplex PCR, while TCRdb's copy carries only in-frame clones and drops some. This sample has 95,000 to 110,000 clones, with just over 90% found just once. Sequenced here: peripheral blood, sampled 28 days after the second AZD1222 dose. The receptor source for this set is an adult who received the AZD1222 COVID-19 vaccine.

The V call is TRBV13, the J call TRBJ1-1; D might be TRBD1 (5 bases). CDR3 size: 17 residues. V was trimmed by 7 bases and J by 3 bases, leaving 24 bases between them. Germline CDR1 PRHDT, CDR2 FYEKMQ (reference sequence). CDR3 protein: CASTRLEGAGGDTEAFF. CDR3 DNA sequence: TGTGCCAGCACCCGCCTCGAGGGCGCGGGGGGAGACACTGAAGCTTTCTTT. The full variable domain, completed using reference TRBV13 and TRBJ1-1, is AAGVIQSPRHLIKEKRETATLKCYPIPRHDTVYWYQQGPGQDPQFLISFYEKMQSDKGSIPDRFSAQQFSDYHSELNMSSLELGDSALYFCASTRLEGAGGDTEAFFGQGTRLTVV.

The chain has TRBV7-9 and TRBJ2-2; D is possibly TRBD1 or TRBD2 (6 bases each). This CDR3 contains 14 residues. Looked up from germline, CDR1 is SEHNR and CDR2 is FQNEAQ (reference sequence). V shed 0 bases and J shed 6 bases, with 8 bases lying between them. The DNA of the CDR3 is TGTGCCAGCAGCTTAGCGGGGGGCGCCGGGGAGCTGTTTTTT. It yields the protein CASSLAGGAGELFF.

This chain joins TRBV5-4 and TRBJ2-1; D is ambiguous. The CDR3 has 13 residues. V lost 1 base and J lost 3, with 5 bases in between. The germline gives CDR1 SGHNT, CDR2 YYREEE (reference sequence). As DNA, the CDR3 is TGTGCCAGCAGCTTGACAGTCTACAATGAGCAGTTCTTC. This codes for CASSLTVYNEQFF.

This clone was seen only a few times. The chain couples TRBV24-1 to TRBJ2-4, with TRBD2 as a possible D gene (7 bases). V was pared by 4 bases and J by 2 bases, with 11 bases between. The CDR3 runs to 15 residues. CDR1 and CDR2 from the germline V gene are KGHDR and SFDVKD. CDR3 nucleotide sequence: TGTGCCACCAGTGAGGGGGGGACAACCAAAAACATTCAGTACTTC. Translation gives CATSEGGTTKNIQYF.

The chain carries TRBV21-1 and TRBJ1-2. TRBV21-1 represents a pseudogene. The CDR3 runs 15 residues. In nucleotides, the CDR3 is TGTGCCAGCAGCCCCCCGGGTCCCGGGGACTATGGCTACACCTTC. Translation: CASSPPGPGDYGYTF.

The chain uses TRBV5-8 and TRBJ1-3, with D unresolved. CDR1 and CDR2 from the germline V gene are SGHTS and YDEGEE. V was trimmed by 0 bases and J by 7 bases, leaving 14 bases between them. The CDR3 spans 15 residues. In nucleotides, the CDR3 is TGTGCCAGCAGCTTGGCGGCCTCTATAAGGAACACCATATATTTT. It codes for CASSLAASIRNTIYF.

CDR3 residues: CSVETGWATEAFF. CDR3 coding DNA: TGCAGCGTTGAGACAGGGTGGGCCACTGAAGCTTTCTTT. The J gene is TRBJ1-1, the V gene TRBV29-1; 7 nucleotides match TRBD1. J gave up 4 bases and V 3 bases, and 5 bases lay outside the gene matches. CDR3 length: 13 residues. Germline lookup yields CDR1 SQVTM and CDR2 ANQGSEA.

The CDR3 loop reads CASGSDIGTTYF. The DNA for the CDR3 is TGCGCCAGCGGATCCGACATAGGTACGACGTATTTT. The V call is TRBV5-1, the J call TRBJ2-3; D is uncertain. The CDR3 totals 12 residues. Germline CDR1 reads SGHRS; CDR2 reads YFSETQ. The V end was cut by 7 bases, the J end by 14 bases, with 20 bases between.

This clone was detected once. This chain links TRBV5-1 with TRBJ2-7; D gene uncertain. The germline gives CDR1 SGHRS, CDR2 YFSETQ. Trimming stripped 4 bases from V and 0 bases from J, with 17 bases between. The length of the CDR3 is 16 residues. This CDR3 is CASSHPSGASSYEQYF. CDR3 bases: TGCGCCAGCAGCCACCCGTCAGGCGCCAGCTCCTACGAGCAGTACTTC.

The CDR3 loop is CSAPQSYGYTF. In DNA form, the CDR3 reads TGCAGTGCCCCTCAGTCCTATGGCTACACCTTC. This chain links TRBV20-1 with TRBJ1-2; D gene uncertain. The CDR3 consists of 11 residues. The V end lost 6 bases, the J end lost 4 bases, and 9 bases lay between the germline ends. Germline assignment: CDR1 DFQATT and CDR2 SNEGSKA (reference sequence).

The V gene is TRBV20-1, the J gene TRBJ2-3; D remains ambiguous. Germline-derived CDR1 and CDR2 are DFQATT and SNEGSKA (reference sequence). The CDR3 has 13 residues. The ends were cut back, 3 bases at V and 0 bases at J, with 7 bases in the middle. This CDR3 is CSASAGSTDTQYF. CDR3 bases: TGCAGTGCTAGTGCCGGAAGCACAGATACGCAGTATTTT.

V gene TRBV27 combines with J gene TRBJ1-4, with a tentative D call TRBD1 (5 bases). Germline CDR1 reads MNHEY; CDR2 reads SMNVEV (reference sequence). V was cut by 4 bases and J by 7 bases, with 7 bases left in between. The CDR3 has 12 residues. CDR3: CASSSQGEKLFF. CDR3 nucleotide sequence: TGTGCCAGCAGTTCGCAGGGTGAAAAACTGTTTTTT.

This sequence joins TRBV5-8 and TRBJ2-3, with 9 bases lining up with TRBD2. Germline values: CDR1 SGHTS, CDR2 YDEGEE. The CDR3 is 14 residues long. The trim removed 7 bases at V and 8 bases at J, leaving 11 bases unmatched. CDR3 sequence (DNA): TGTGCCAGCTCCCCCGCGGGGGGGGGTACTACGCAGTATTTT. Protein product: CASSPAGGGTTQYF.

The V gene is TRBV7-2, the J gene TRBJ2-7; a weak D match, TRBD2 (6 bases). With 3 bases removed from V and 7 bases from J, the gap between germline ends came to 16 bases. CDR3 length equals 14 residues. CDR1 and CDR2 from the germline V gene are SGHTA and FQGNSA. CDR3 nucleotide sequence: TGTGCCAGCAGCTTCGGAACTAGCACCCGGGAGCAGTACTTC. Amino acids: CASSFGTSTREQYF.

The chain carries TRBV13 and TRBJ2-2, with TRBD2 identical over 10 bases. Germline CDR1 PRHDT, CDR2 FYEKMQ (reference sequence). The CDR3 contains 19 residues. Trimming removed 4 bases from V and 2 bases from J; junction bases left unmatched: 13. Written as DNA, the CDR3 is TGTGCCAGCAGCTACGGGACGCGGCTAGCGGGAGACAACACCGGGGAGCTGTTTTTT. It specifies CASSYGTRLAGDNTGELFF.

The V gene is TRBV5-4, the J gene TRBJ2-6; D remains unclear. There are 15 residues in the CDR3. V was shortened by 2 bases and J by 0 bases, with 6 bases between the two germline ends. Germline assignment: CDR1 SGHNT and CDR2 YYREEE (reference sequence). CDR3 sequence reads: CASSFKYSGANVLTF. The CDR3 nucleotides are TGTGCCAGCAGCTTTAAATACTCTGGGGCCAACGTCCTGACTTTC. The full variable domain, with the rest looked up from reference TRBV5-4 and TRBJ2-6, is ETGVTQSPTHLIKTRGQQVTLRCSSQSGHNTVSWYQQALGQGPQFIFQYYREEENGRGNFPPRFSGLQFPNYSSELNVNALELDDSALYLCASSFKYSGANVLTFGAGSRLTVL.

The V and J genes are TRBV4-1 and TRBJ2-3; the match to TRBD1 covers 8 bases. V shed 5 bases, J shed 3 bases, and the junction held 4 bases outside the gene matches. The CDR3 is 14 residues long. From germline, CDR1 is MGHRA and CDR2 YSYEKL. DNA for the CDR3: TGCGCCAGCAGCAGGACAGGGCGGACAGATACGCAGTATTTT. Residues: CASSRTGRTDTQYF.

The chain uses TRBV27 and TRBJ2-3; D is uncertain. Germline-derived CDR1 and CDR2 are MNHEY and SMNVEV (reference sequence). Trimming took off 6 bases at V and 2 bases at J, with 6 bases between the two ends. CDR3 length: 12 amino acids. CDR3 region: CASSRDTDTQYF. The CDR3 region has the DNA TGTGCCAGCAGCCGAGACACAGATACGCAGTATTTT.

A few counts support this clone. This chain links TRBV6-5 with TRBJ1-2; D not resolved. CDR3 length: 15 amino acids. The V and J ends lost 0 bases and 8 bases respectively, with 16 bases between them. CDR1 MNHEY and CDR2 SVGAGI come from the germline V gene. In nucleotides, the CDR3 is TGTGCCAGCAGTTACTCGAGCATCGGGTCGGGAGGCTACACCTTC. The encoded protein is CASSYSSIGSGGYTF.

The genes are TRBV19 and TRBJ1-1; D is unclear. V lost 5 bases, J lost 5 bases, and 15 bases lay in between. Germline-derived CDR1 and CDR2 are LNHDA and SQIVND (reference sequence). The CDR3 length is 14 residues. As DNA, the CDR3 is TGTGCCAGTAGTTTTGGACTCCCCGGGACTGAAGCTTTCTTT. Translating it yields CASSFGLPGTEAFF.

J is TRBJ2-3 and V is TRBV13; 8 nucleotides match TRBD2. V shed 4 bases, J shed 3 bases, and the junction held 12 bases outside the gene matches. The CDR3 has 17 residues. From germline, CDR1 is PRHDT and CDR2 FYEKMQ (reference sequence). CDR3 loop: CASSSPHVAGITDTQYF. The CDR3 coding sequence is TGTGCCAGCAGCTCCCCCCACGTAGCGGGGATAACAGATACGCAGTATTTT.

The chain uses TRBV5-4 and TRBJ2-3; 8 bases are a match to TRBD2. The V gene end was trimmed by 4 bases and the J gene end by 5 bases; junction bases not matched to a gene: 0. This CDR3 contains 12 residues. CDR1 is SGHNT, CDR2 YYREEE, per germline (reference sequence). CDR3 nucleotide sequence: TGTGCCAGCAGCCGGGGGGGAGATACGCAGTATTTT. Residues: CASSRGGDTQYF.

This sequence joins TRBV19 and TRBJ2-7; D call uncertain. Germline-derived CDR1 and CDR2 are LNHDA and SQIVND (reference sequence). V gave up 3 bases and J gave up 5 bases, with 8 bases separating them. The CDR3 sequence is 12 residues long. CDR3 amino acids: CASSMTSNEQYF. CDR3 bases: TGTGCCAGTAGTATGACGTCGAACGAGCAGTACTTC.

The rearrangement uses TRBV5-4 and TRBJ2-3, with 12 bases aligning to TRBD2. J gave up 0 bases and V 3 bases, and 5 bases lay outside the gene matches. This CDR3 comprises 17 residues. Per the germline V gene, CDR1 is SGHNT and CDR2 is YYREEE (reference sequence). The CDR3 bases are TGTGCCAGCAGCTCACGGACTAGCGGGGAGAGCACAGATACGCAGTATTTT. The encoded protein is CASSSRTSGESTDTQYF.

The chain carries TRBV5-1 and TRBJ1-1, with 7 bases identical to TRBD1. Trimming took 1 base from V and 8 from J; bases not matched to a gene: 5. CDR3 length: 13 residues. The germline V gene has CDR1 SGHRS and CDR2 YFSETQ. CDR3 protein: CASSLTGTAEAFF. CDR3 nucleotide sequence: TGCGCCAGCAGCTTGACCGGGACAGCAGAAGCTTTCTTT.

This clone has just one count. This rearrangement joins TRBV27 to TRBJ1-2, with D possibly matching TRBD1 (5 bases). Germline lookup yields CDR1 MNHEY and CDR2 SMNVEV (reference sequence). This CDR3 is 13 amino acids long. Trimming cost V 5 bases and J 5 bases, with 12 bases left between them. The CDR3 nucleotides read TGTGCCAGCAGTCCCAGACAGTTATATGGCTACACCTTC. Amino acid sequence: CASSPRQLYGYTF.